Following are 16 T cell receptor beta chains from one sample sequenced in a study of cytomegalovirus exposure and HLA in healthy donors. This PCR relied on a set of 60 Vbeta primers and 13 Jbeta primers. Data came from immunoSEQ multiplex PCR; TCRdb stores just in-frame clones and leaves some out. This specimen shows about 130,000 clones; the ten leading clones hold about 0.93%. What was sequenced was PBMCs. The receptor source for this set is a man aged 18 to 29 in good health and CMV-seronegative.

The gene calls are TRBV19 and TRBJ2-7; TRBD1 matches at 7 bases. Unmatched junction bases numbered 3, after V lost 6 bases and J lost 1 base. The CDR3 consists of 13 residues. Germline loops: CDR1 LNHDA, CDR2 SQIVND (reference sequence). DNA for the CDR3: TGTGCCAGTAGGACGACAGGGTCCTACGAGCAGTACTTC. Its translation: CASRTTGSYEQYF.

CDR3 DNA: TGTGCCAGCAGCCGGACTGTTACCTATGGCTACACCTTC. Its protein product is CASSRTVTYGYTF. J is TRBJ1-2 and V is TRBV5-6, with D unclear. The germline CDR1 and CDR2 sequences are SGHDT and YYEEEE. The CDR3 contains 13 residues. V dropped 4 bases and J dropped 4 bases, with 11 bases sitting between them.

This chain uses TRBV11-3 with TRBJ2-7, with 8 bases identical to TRBD2. V shed 4 bases, J shed 3 bases, and the junction held 5 bases outside the gene matches. CDR3 length equals 14 residues. Germline V gene lookup returns CDR1 SGHNT and CDR2 YENEEA. The CDR3 bases are TGTGCCAGCAGCTCACTAGCGGACAACTACGAGCAGTACTTC. Amino acids: CASSSLADNYEQYF.

V gene TRBV30 combines with J gene TRBJ1-5; the D is unclear. Germline loops: CDR1 GTSNPN, CDR2 SVGIG (reference sequence). V dropped 1 base and J dropped 9 bases, with 10 bases sitting between them. The CDR3 spans 12 residues. The CDR3 DNA reads as TGTGCCTGGAGTGAGCTAGATCCGCCCCAGCATTTT. Translation gives CAWSELDPPQHF.

The chain uses TRBV6-5 and TRBJ1-1, with 7 bases matching TRBD1. There are 15 residues in the CDR3. Trimming cost V 5 bases and J 1 base; bases outside gene matches: 7. Germline V gives CDR1 MNHEY, CDR2 SVGAGI. The DNA for the CDR3 is TGTGCCAGCAGTAGCCCACAGGGGCCGAACACTGAAGCTTTCTTT. Translated: CASSSPQGPNTEAFF.

The chain recombines TRBV4-1 with TRBJ1-2; D not certain. Trimming left V 10 bases short and J 5 bases short, with 17 bases between. The germline gives CDR1 MGHRA, CDR2 YSYEKL. This CDR3 is built from 13 residues. Here the CDR3 reads CATSEVMKYGYTF. The CDR3 nucleotides are TGCGCCACGTCCGAGGTCATGAAGTATGGCTACACCTTC.

The rearrangement joins TRBV5-1 to TRBJ1-4; D not resolved. Germline lookup yields CDR1 SGHRS and CDR2 YFSETQ. The CDR3 is 13 amino acids. Trimming removed 7 bases from V and 8 bases from J, with 15 bases in between. The CDR3, as DNA: TGCGCCAGCGCACCCCACCGGGGAGAAAAACTGTTTTTT. The encoded protein is CASAPHRGEKLFF.

V is TRBV6-5 and J is TRBJ1-2; D is possibly TRBD1 (5 bases). The CDR3 covers 16 residues. V was cut by 0 bases and J by 8 bases, with 19 bases left in between. Germline-derived CDR1 and CDR2 are MNHEY and SVGAGI. Here the CDR3 reads CASSYSANHRSGGYTF. DNA of the CDR3: TGTGCCAGCAGTTACTCAGCCAATCACAGGTCTGGAGGCTACACCTTC.

The chain has TRBV29-1 and TRBJ2-6; D gene unclear. Trimming took 5 bases from V and 4 from J, leaving 6 bases between them. The germline CDR1 and CDR2 sequences are SQVTM and ANQGSEA. The CDR3 contains 12 residues. The CDR3 DNA reads TGCAGCGTTTTATCGGGGGCCAACGTCCTGACTTTC. This encodes CSVLSGANVLTF.

The CDR3 coding sequence is TGTGCCAGCAGTTTTGGGACAGCGAGGCCTGAAGCTTTCTTT. Translating gives CASSFGTARPEAFF. This rearrangement joins TRBV28 to TRBJ1-1; 7 bases are shared with TRBD1. Unmatched junction bases numbered 7, after V lost 3 bases and J lost 6 bases. The CDR3 spans 14 residues. From germline, CDR1 is MDHEN and CDR2 SYDVKM.

V gene TRBV11-2 combines with J gene TRBJ2-7; TRBD2 matches at 7 bases. The CDR3 is 16 amino acids. Germline V gene lookup returns CDR1 SGHAT and CDR2 FQNNGV. V lost 2 bases and J lost 1; bases outside the gene matches: 8. The CDR3 sequence: CASSLLAGVGSYEQYF. The DNA of the CDR3 is TGTGCCAGCAGCTTATTGGCGGGAGTAGGGTCCTACGAGCAGTACTTC.

V and J are TRBV15 and TRBJ1-4; 8 positions agree with TRBD1. Germline CDR1 and CDR2: LNHNV and YYDKDF (reference sequence). The CDR3 runs to 15 residues. Trimming removed 2 bases from V and 5 bases from J; junction bases left unmatched: 4. The DNA of the CDR3 is TGTGCCACCAGCAGATCGGGACAGGCGAATGAAAAACTGTTTTTT. Protein sequence: CATSRSGQANEKLFF.

The chain uses TRBV18 and TRBJ1-2; unclear D gene. Germline CDR1 is KGHSH and CDR2 is LQKENI. V dropped 4 bases and J dropped 0 bases, with 15 bases sitting between them. The CDR3 spans 16 residues. CDR3 nucleotide sequence: TGTGCCAGCTCACGGGCAGAATTTGTAGCTAACTATGGCTACACCTTC. Protein product: CASSRAEFVANYGYTF.

The CDR3 sequence is CASSHGEQTYEQYF. CDR3 sequence (DNA): TGTGCCAGCTCACACGGGGAGCAAACCTACGAGCAGTACTTC. The gene calls are TRBV18 and TRBJ2-7, with D maybe TRBD2 (5 bases). Per the germline V gene, CDR1 is KGHSH and CDR2 is LQKENI. CDR3 length: 14 amino acids. Trimming pared 4 bases from V and 2 bases from J, leaving 12 bases between.

The chain couples TRBV5-1 to TRBJ2-7, with 9 positions matching TRBD2. J was trimmed by 0 bases and V by 4 bases; bases with no gene match: 11. The CDR3 has 17 residues. CDR1 and CDR2 (germline): SGHRS, YFSETQ. The CDR3 here is CASSRGATSGFSYEQYF. In nucleotides, the CDR3 is TGCGCCAGCAGCCGGGGGGCGACTAGCGGATTCTCCTACGAGCAGTACTTC.

The chain couples TRBV6-1 to TRBJ2-5; no clear D. Trimming took 0 bases from V and 9 from J, leaving 8 bases between them. The CDR3 runs 12 residues. CDR1 and CDR2 from the germline V gene are MNHNS and SASEGT. This CDR3 is CASSEAAVAQYF. The CDR3 DNA reads TGTGCCAGCAGTGAAGCTGCGGTAGCCCAGTACTTC.